This TCR beta chain was observed in a study of cytomegalovirus exposure and HLA in healthy donors. PCR primers comprised 60 Vbeta and 13 Jbeta primers. Sequencing was performed with immunoSEQ multiplex PCR; in TCRdb, only in-frame clones are kept and a portion is missing. The data contain about 190,000 clones, 60% to 80% of them seen just once; the ten biggest clones take up roughly 1.5%. CDR1 is LGHNA and CDR2 is YNFKEQ in the germline V gene. CDR3 size: 17 residues. Trimming took 0 bases from V and 0 from J; bases not matched to a gene: 5. This TCR came from a woman aged 18-29 years in good health and CMV-seronegative. Sequencing was performed on PBMCs. The rearrangement links TRBV4-2 to TRBJ1-1; 9 bases line up with TRBD1. The CDR3 loop reads CASSQEGTGFMNTEAFF. The DNA of the CDR3 is TGTGCCAGCAGCCAAGAGGGGACAGGGTTCATGAACACTGAAGCTTTCTTT.